This T cell receptor (beta chain) is from a study of PD-L1 blockade in urothelial cancer. In the study overall: T cells numbered a median of around 140,000 in the blood samples.

Each PCR received spiked synthetic TCR analog templates. TCRdb keeps only in-frame clones here, not all; method: immunoSEQ multiplex PCR. The data contain about 43,000 clones, 88% of them singletons. The CDR3 runs to 12 residues. Germline-derived CDR1 and CDR2 are ENHRY and SYGVKD. V shed 9 bases and J shed 6 bases, with 12 bases lying between them. The chain joins TRBV10-3 to TRBJ2-1, with D maybe TRBD2 (7 bases). The clonotype originates from a man older than 75 with urothelial cancer. Sequenced material: PBMCs, taken around atezolizumab (anti-PD-L1) treatment. The CDR3 DNA follows: TGTGCCATGGGGGGCGGGAGCAATGAGCAGTTCTTC. Amino acids: CAMGGGSNEQFF.